Ten or more counts support the clone carrying this TCR beta chain. Its antigen is as yet unknown. This sample was taken from a study of cytomegalovirus exposure and HLA in healthy donors. Across the study: Earlier, roughly 120 million unique TCR beta sequences were recovered from approximately 180 million T cells by an analysis. General study results and limits: In a later analysis, 17,000 or so TCR beta sequences were associated with HLA alleles at 0.05 false discovery rate. What was likely a sequencing artifact was a cluster of highly shared sequence variants.

The CDR3 covers 14 residues. Per germline, CDR1 SGHDT and CDR2 YYEEEE. Losses at the gene ends were 5 bases for V and 4 bases for J; bases not matched to a gene: 6. It was with 60 Vbeta and 13 Jbeta primers that the PCR ran. The table came from immunoSEQ multiplex PCR; TCRdb's copy has only in-frame clones and leaves some out. The sample contains more than 110,000 clones, approximately 80% of which appear only once. Each donor was healthy, and each was a bone marrow donor. Source material: PBMCs. The source of this sequence is a man between 18 and 29 years old in good health and CMV-seronegative. The chain employs TRBV5-6 and TRBJ1-2, with 9 positions matching TRBD1. The CDR3 DNA sequence: TGTGCCAGCAGACCGGACAGGGGAGGCTATGGCTACACCTTC. Amino acids: CASRPDRGGYGYTF.